Reported below is one T cell receptor (beta chain). CDR1 and CDR2 (germline): SGHNT, YYREEE (reference sequence). The CDR3 totals 13 residues. The V end was cut by 4 bases, the J end by 5 bases, with 13 bases between. Profiling relied on immunoSEQ multiplex PCR, and the TCRdb table lists in-frame clones only, not all of them. Counted here are about 82,000 clones, 80% to 95% occurring once; the ten biggest clones make up 0.55% to 0.75%. The data derive from a study of OX40 agonist ivuxolimab in advanced cancers. Background on the study: There were three patients with partial responses, one having hepatocellular carcinoma and two cutaneous melanoma.

The chain is built from TRBV5-4 and TRBJ2-7, with no clear D. The receptor was derived from an adult with an advanced solid tumor such as melanoma, head and neck, liver or kidney cancer. Specimen: CD4+ or CD8+ T cells sorted from blood, collected in a trial of the OX40 agonist ivuxolimab. CDR3 bases: TGTGCCAGCAGCCTGCCGAATGCCCACGAGCAGTACTTC. Encoded protein: CASSLPNAHEQYF. Filled out from reference TRBV5-4 and TRBJ2-7, the complete variable domain reads ETGVTQSPTHLIKTRGQQVTLRCSSQSGHNTVSWYQQALGQGPQFIFQYYREEENGRGNFPPRFSGLQFPNYSSELNVNALELDDSALYLCASSLPNAHEQYFGPGTRLTVT.